This is a list of T cell receptor beta chains from one sample in a study of siplizumab effects on memory and regulatory T cells. Clones were sequenced by immunoSEQ multiplex PCR, and TCRdb holds only the in-frame ones, with some missing. The sample yields about 50,000 clones, over 85% seen once. The sample taken for sequencing was CD8+ T cells sorted from blood. The receptors stem from a human donor in good health. Both conserved end residues are part of each CDR3. D genes are given only for firm matches. Not all rows give a size; the values are once, few, many and, for expanded clones, a class.

NA	NA	TRBJ2-2	TRBV4-1	TGCGCCAGCAGCCAAGTAAGCCTCACCGGGGAGCTGTTTTTT	CASSQVSLTGELFF
NA	TRBD1	TRBJ2-2	TRBV2	TGTGCCAGCATTAGAGGGGGCGGGCCCGGGGAGCTGTTTTTT	CASIRGGGPGELFF
NA	TRBD1	TRBJ2-2	TRBV4-1	TGCGCCAGCAGCCAAGTGGGACAGTCGAACACCGGGGAGCTGTTTTTT	CASSQVGQSNTGELFF
NA	TRBD2	TRBJ2-2	TRBV5-1	TGCGCCACCAATTCAGCGGGAGAGGGACCCGGGGAGCTGTTTTTT	CATNSAGEGPGELFF
NA	NA	TRBJ2-7	TRBV4-1	TGCGCCAGCAGCCAAGTGGCAGGGGAGTACGAGCAGTACTTC	CASSQVAGEYEQYF
NA	NA	TRBJ2-2	TRBV11-2	TGTGCCAGCAGCGCCCTTGGCGGAGTGAACACCGGGGAGCTGTTTTTT	CASSALGGVNTGELFF
once	NA	TRBJ2-1	TRBV27	TGTGCCAGCAGTTTGCTAGGTCCTGGCAATGAGCAGTTCTTC	CASSLLGPGNEQFF
once	NA	TRBJ1-5	TRBV18	TGTGCCAGCTCACCGGGACGGTTGCCCCAGCATTTT	CASSPGRLPQHF
NA	NA	TRBJ2-1	TRBV7-2	TGTGCCAGCAGCGGGACTGCGTACAATGAGCAGTTCTTC	CASSGTAYNEQFF
NA	NA	TRBJ1-5	TRBV7-9	TGTGCCAGCAGCTATGCGGAAGGACAGCCCCAGCATTTT	CASSYAEGQPQHF
NA	TRBD1	TRBJ2-5	TRBV12-5	TGTGCTAGTGCCGACGGGACCCCGGGACAGCTAGAGACCCAGTACTTC	CASADGTPGQLETQYF
NA	NA	TRBJ1-1	TRBV7-9	TGTGCCAGCAGCTTAGTTTTTGAAGTGAACACTGAAGCTTTCTTT	CASSLVFEVNTEAFF
NA	NA	TRBJ2-1	TRBV5-1	TGCGCCAGCAGCTCCCCCTTAACGGGAGAATATGAGCAGTTCTTC	CASSSPLTGEYEQFF
NA	NA	TRBJ2-7	TRBV5-1	TGCGCCAGCAGCCTAATGACAGGAGGGGGTTTCTACGAGCAGTACTTC	CASSLMTGGGFYEQYF
NA	TRBD1	TRBJ2-7	TRBV7-9	TGTGCCAGCAGCCATCCGGGACAGACCTACGAGCAGTACTTC	CASSHPGQTYEQYF
NA	NA	TRBJ2-7	TRBV2	TGTGCCAGTAGACAGATTTCCTACGAGCAGTACTTC	CASRQISYEQYF
NA	NA	TRBJ2-7	TRBV7-6	TGTGCCAGCAGCCCTATGTCGAGAGGAGGTTACGAGCAGTACTTC	CASSPMSRGGYEQYF
NA	NA	TRBJ2-5	TRBV19	TGTGCCAGTAGTATGGGACCCCTAGCTAGGGAGACCCAGTACTTC	CASSMGPLARETQYF
NA	NA	TRBJ1-1	TRBV2	TGTGCCAGCAGTGAAGGGGTGCAGGGGTGGATGTTAGGCACTGAAGCTTTCTTT	CASSEGVQGWMLGTEAFF
NA	NA	TRBJ2-7	TRBV5-1	TGCGCCAGCAGCTCGGCTGATTCCTACGAGCAGTACTTC	CASSSADSYEQYF
NA	NA	TRBJ2-3	TRBV5-5	TGTGCCAGCAGCGGGACAAAAAGCACAGATACGCAGTATTTT	CASSGTKSTDTQYF
NA	NA	TRBJ1-1	TRBV28	TGTGCCAGCAGTTTGTGGGGGAACACTGAAGCTTTCTTT	CASSLWGNTEAFF
NA	TRBD2	TRBJ2-5	TRBV5-4	TGTGCCAGCAGTTGGACTAGCGGGACCCAAGAGACCCAGTACTTC	CASSWTSGTQETQYF
once	NA	TRBJ1-5	TRBV6-6	TGTGCCATCGGTGAGATGCAGCCCCAGCATTTT	CAIGEMQPQHF
NA	NA	TRBJ2-7	TRBV27	TGTGCCAGCAGTTTAAAAGCCCCCCCGGGTACATACGAGCAGTACTTC	CASSLKAPPGTYEQYF
NA	TRBD2	TRBJ2-6	TRBV29-1	TGCAGCGCCTCGGGACTAGCGGGTCGTGGGGCCAACGTCCTGACTTTC	CSASGLAGRGANVLTF
NA	TRBD2	TRBJ2-5	TRBV7-2	TGTGCCAGCAGCTTAGGGGCGGGAGGGCCGTTTTGGGAGACCCAGTACTTC	CASSLGAGGPFWETQYF
NA	NA	TRBJ1-2	TRBV7-9	TGTGCCAGCAGCCAGCGGTATGATGATGGCTACACCTTC	CASSQRYDDGYTF
NA	NA	TRBJ2-7	TRBV5-6	TGTGCCAGCAGCTTGGTGGGCGAGCAGTACTTC	CASSLVGEQYF
NA	NA	TRBJ2-7	TRBV13	TGTGCCAGCAGCCCCCCCCGCGGGGAGCGTCGTTACGAGCAGTACTTC	CASSPPRGERRYEQYF